The 14 T cell receptor beta chains below were found in one sample sequenced in a study of blood T cell repertoires in COVID-19. Clones were read by immunoSEQ multiplex PCR, and TCRdb kept only the in-frame ones, dropping some. The sample shows a few hundred thousand clones, roughly 85% of them seen only once. Sequencing input: PBMCs or T cells enriched from blood (not recorded which). The origin of the receptors is a woman between 45 and 60 years old who had recovered from COVID-19.

This sequence joins TRBV11-2 and TRBJ2-3, with 8 positions matching TRBD2. This CDR3 comprises 14 residues. Germline V gene sequence: CDR1 SGHAT, CDR2 FQNNGV. After removal of 5 bases from V and 1 base from J, the junction contained 2 bases not matched to a gene. Written as DNA, the CDR3 is TGTGCCAGCAGCGCCGGGGGGGGCACAGATACGCAGTATTTT. This sequence encodes CASSAGGGTDTQYF. The full variable domain, in which reference TRBV11-2 and TRBJ2-3 provide the parts outside the CDR3, is EAGVAQSPRYKIIEKRQSVAFWCNPISGHATLYWYQQILGQGPKLLIQFQNNGVVDDSQLPKDRFSAERLKGVDSTLKIQPAKLEDSAVYLCASSAGGGTDTQYFGPGTRLTVL.

This chain connects TRBV10-3 to TRBJ1-1, with TRBD1 identical over 7 bases. The CDR3 length is 15 residues. Germline CDR1 is ENHRY and CDR2 is SYGVKD. The V gene end was trimmed by 6 bases and the J gene end by 3 bases; junction bases not matched to a gene: 10. Here the CDR3 DNA reads TGTGCCATCAGCTCCCCGGGACAGATTTACACTGAAGCTTTCTTT. Amino acids: CAISSPGQIYTEAFF.

V and J are TRBV18 and TRBJ2-1, with TRBD2 matching 12 bases. The CDR3 sequence is 15 residues long. Germline CDR1 reads KGHSH; CDR2 reads LQKENI. V shed 3 bases and J 6 bases; nucleotides not matched to a gene: 3. CDR3 region: CASSPETSGGNEQFF. For the CDR3, the DNA is TGTGCCAGCTCACCTGAGACTAGCGGGGGCAATGAGCAGTTCTTC.

There are a few counts of this clone. CDR3 protein: CASSERSGTGGAKLFF. DNA for the CDR3: TGTGCCAGCAGTGAAAGATCCGGGACAGGGGGCGCCAAGCTGTTTTTT. The chain uses TRBV2 and TRBJ2-2, with 12 bases lining up with TRBD1. V shed 2 bases, J shed 12 bases, and the junction held 10 bases outside the gene matches. Per the germline V gene, CDR1 is SNHLY and CDR2 is FYNNEI. The CDR3 is 16 amino acids.

The chain recombines TRBV28 with TRBJ1-4, with 9 bases that match TRBD1. This CDR3 comprises 16 residues. V shed 4 bases, J shed 6 bases, and the junction held 9 bases outside the gene matches. Germline V CDR1 and CDR2: MDHEN, SYDVKM. The CDR3 DNA follows: TGTGCCAGCAGTTCACAGGGGGCGCCCGGGGATGAAAAACTGTTTTTT. Encoded protein: CASSSQGAPGDEKLFF.

V and J are TRBV27 and TRBJ2-5; maybe TRBD2 (6 bases). Germline-derived CDR1 and CDR2 are MNHEY and SMNVEV (reference sequence). Trimming shortened V by 2 bases and J by 7 bases, and 17 bases separated the two germline ends. The CDR3 has 15 residues. The CDR3 bases are TGTGCCAGCAGTTTAGCCGGGACTGCCAGCGGGACCCAGTACTTC. Translating it yields CASSLAGTASGTQYF.

The CDR3, as DNA: TGTGCCAGTAGTATCGGGGCTAGCGGGGCCTTCTACAATGAGCAGTTCTTC. Amino acid sequence: CASSIGASGAFYNEQFF. The chain joins TRBV19 to TRBJ2-1; 9 bases match TRBD2. The CDR3 is 17 residues long. The V gene's germline CDR1 is LNHDA and CDR2 SQIVND (reference sequence). V lost 3 bases and J lost 3; bases outside the gene matches: 9.

The genes are TRBV10-3 and TRBJ1-5; the D gene is possibly TRBD1 (6 bases). The CDR3 runs to 12 residues. Trimming stripped 10 bases from V and 4 bases from J, with 11 bases between. Germline CDR1 is ENHRY and CDR2 is SYGVKD. The CDR3 DNA follows: TGTGCCACTTCAGGGGCAAATCAGCCCCAGCATTTT. It codes for CATSGANQPQHF.

The chain has TRBV12-5 and TRBJ2-5, with D maybe TRBD1 (5 bases). The V and J ends lost 0 bases and 5 bases respectively, with 7 bases between them. This CDR3 contains 13 residues. Germline CDR1 reads LGHNT; CDR2 reads FRNRAP. The CDR3 region has the DNA TGTGCTAGTGGTTTGGTAGGGGTCGAGACCCAGTACTTC. It specifies CASGLVGVETQYF.

The chain combines TRBV5-1 with TRBJ1-2; the D is unclear. The CDR3 contains 15 residues. V was pared by 3 bases and J by 4 bases, with 16 bases between. In germline, CDR1 is SGHRS, CDR2 YFSETQ. CDR3 protein: CASSSLPGEAYGYTF. CDR3 sequence (DNA): TGCGCCAGCAGCTCCCTACCTGGAGAAGCCTATGGCTACACCTTC.

This chain joins TRBV2 and TRBJ1-1; TRBD1 agrees at 8 bases. CDR3 length: 12 amino acids. Per germline, CDR1 SNHLY and CDR2 FYNNEI. Trimming at V came to 8 bases and at J to 8 bases, leaving 7 bases not matched to a gene. CDR3 sequence (DNA): TGTGCCAGCGACAGGGGAGTAGCGGAAGCTTTCTTT. Its translation: CASDRGVAEAFF.

The V and J genes are TRBV4-1 and TRBJ2-5; TRBD1 might be the D (6 bases). CDR1 is MGHRA and CDR2 is YSYEKL in the germline V gene. With 0 bases removed from V and 5 bases from J, the gap between germline ends came to 13 bases. The CDR3 spans 15 residues. DNA of the CDR3: TGCGCCAGCAGCCAAGACTCTCTAGGGGGTGAGACCCAGTACTTC. Amino acid sequence: CASSQDSLGGETQYF.

CDR3 sequence: CASSSGTGNTGELFF. The CDR3 region has the DNA TGTGCCAGCAGTTCCGGGACAGGGAACACCGGGGAGCTGTTTTTT. This chain links TRBV28 with TRBJ2-2; 8 bases are a match to TRBD1. Losses at the gene ends were 4 bases for V and 1 base for J; bases not matched to a gene: 2. The CDR3 spans 15 residues. Per germline, CDR1 MDHEN and CDR2 SYDVKM. Full variable domain (rest looked up from reference TRBV28 and TRBJ2-2): DVKVTQSSRYLVKRTGEKVFLECVQDMDHENMFWYRQDPGLGLRLIYFSYDVKMKEKGDIPEGYSVSREKKERFSLILESASTNQTSMYLCASSSGTGNTGELFFGEGSRLTVL.

V usage is TRBV24-1 and J usage is TRBJ2-1; D is undetermined. The CDR3 length is 15 residues. Germline CDR1 KGHDR, CDR2 SFDVKD. The V and J ends lost 4 bases and 0 bases respectively, with 9 bases between them. The CDR3 DNA is TGTGCCACCAGTGACCAAAAGAGCTCCTACAATGAGCAGTTCTTC. Translation: CATSDQKSSYNEQFF.